The present TCR beta chain was sequenced within a study of T cell responses to AZD1222 COVID-19 vaccine. V shed 2 bases and J shed 9 bases, with 8 bases lying between them. This CDR3 is 12 amino acids long. Germline V gene lookup returns CDR1 SEHNR and CDR2 FQNEAQ (reference sequence). Measured with immunoSEQ multiplex PCR; TCRdb has only the in-frame clones, and not every one. The sample holds 150,000 to 200,000 clones, around 93% seen once. This clonotype was obtained from an adult in good health. The sample here was peripheral blood, taken on day 0 of AZD1222 vaccination. The chain links TRBV7-9 to TRBJ2-1, with unresolved D. The DNA of the CDR3 is TGTGCCAGCAGCTTATCGGCACTTGAGCAGTTCTTC. Translation gives CASSLSALEQFF.